Shown below are 11 T cell receptor beta chains from a single sample sequenced in a study of T cell changes during pregnancy in multiple sclerosis. Sequencing was performed with immunoSEQ multiplex PCR; in TCRdb, only in-frame clones are kept and a portion is missing. The sample carries 55,000 to 95,000 clones, more than 80% recorded once. Sequencing was performed on peripheral blood, taken in the second trimester of pregnancy. The receptors were gathered from a female donor in good health, enrolled as a control in a pregnancy study.

V gene TRBV15 combines with J gene TRBJ1-2; D is ambiguous. Germline CDR1 and CDR2: LNHNV and YYDKDF (reference sequence). Trimming pared 1 base from V and 5 bases from J, leaving 8 bases between. This CDR3 has 13 residues. The CDR3 nucleotides read TGTGCCACCAGCAGAGGAGTTGTTTATGGCTACACCTTC. Translated, it gives CATSRGVVYGYTF.

In this sample, this clone turned up once. The chain couples TRBV7-2 to TRBJ1-1; the D is unclear. The CDR3 runs 16 residues. CDR1 is SGHTA, CDR2 FQGNSA, per germline. Trimming pared 1 base from V and 1 base from J, leaving 13 bases between. CDR3 in amino acids: CASSLESQVANTEAFF. CDR3 nucleotides: TGTGCCAGCAGCTTAGAGTCCCAGGTTGCGAACACTGAAGCTTTCTTT.

The gene calls are TRBV29-1 and TRBJ2-5; no definite D call. V was trimmed by 4 bases and J by 5 bases, leaving 11 bases between them. The V gene's germline CDR1 is SQVTM and CDR2 ANQGSEA. This CDR3 has 12 amino acids. CDR3 in DNA: TGCAGCGTTGTCGTACGGTGGGAGACCCAGTACTTC. Amino acids: CSVVVRWETQYF.

In nucleotides, the CDR3 is TGTGCCACTTGGGCGGGAGCTGGGGCCAACGTCCTGACTTTC. Translating gives CATWAGAGANVLTF. This rearrangement joins TRBV2 to TRBJ2-6; 7 bases line up with TRBD2. V lost 10 bases to trimming and J lost 2 bases; unmatched junction nucleotides: 5. The CDR3 spans 14 residues. Per germline, CDR1 SNHLY and CDR2 FYNNEI.

The chain couples TRBV7-2 to TRBJ2-7, with D possibly TRBD2 on 6 matching bases. The CDR3 is 16 amino acids. Trimming took off 4 bases at V and 7 bases at J, with 23 bases between the two ends. Germline loops: CDR1 SGHTA, CDR2 FQGNSA. CDR3 nucleotide sequence: TGTGCCAGCAGCTCCTGGGGGGATGGGGCCGCCGTAGAGCAGTACTTC. Protein: CASSSWGDGAAVEQYF.

The genes are TRBV7-2 and TRBJ2-7; D remains unclear. CDR3 length equals 12 residues. CDR1 and CDR2 from the germline V gene are SGHTA and FQGNSA. V lost 4 bases and J lost 4, with 8 bases in between. The CDR3 is CASSYFVYEQYF. The DNA for the CDR3 is TGTGCCAGCAGCTACTTCGTTTACGAGCAGTACTTC.

The sample holds one count of this clone. The V call is TRBV2, the J call TRBJ1-4, with D tentatively TRBD1 (5 bases). This CDR3 has 14 residues. Germline CDR1 SNHLY, CDR2 FYNNEI. Trimming pared 6 bases from V and 8 bases from J, leaving 16 bases between. CDR3 residues: CASSPNHRGEKLFF. The CDR3 DNA reads TGTGCCAGCAGCCCAAATCACCGGGGGGAAAAACTGTTTTTT.

This chain connects TRBV11-2 to TRBJ2-7; 7 bases are a match to TRBD1. There are 15 residues in the CDR3. Losses at the gene ends were 1 base for V and 2 bases for J; bases not matched to a gene: 5. CDR1 and CDR2 from the germline V gene are SGHAT and FQNNGV. CDR3 sequence reads: CASSLATGYTYEQYF. CDR3 DNA: TGTGCCAGCAGCTTAGCGACAGGGTACACCTACGAGCAGTACTTC.

With respect to this clone: The same CDR3 also results from other DNA sequences found in this sample. The J gene is TRBJ1-5, the V gene TRBV4-1; maybe TRBD1 (6 bases). V gave up 1 base and J gave up 2 bases, with 6 bases separating them. Germline V gives CDR1 MGHRA, CDR2 YSYEKL. This CDR3 contains 14 residues. The CDR3 sequence is CASSQGQGNQPQHF. The CDR3 DNA follows: TGCGCCAGCAGCCAAGGACAGGGCAATCAGCCCCAGCATTTT.

The rearrangement uses TRBV4-1 and TRBJ1-1; weak D call: TRBD1 (5 bases). In germline, CDR1 is MGHRA, CDR2 YSYEKL. The CDR3 extends over 13 amino acids. The V end was cut by 3 bases, the J end by 4 bases, with 9 bases between. The CDR3 protein is CASSQARGTEAFF. Here the CDR3 DNA reads TGCGCCAGCAGCCAGGCTAGGGGCACTGAAGCTTTCTTT.

V is TRBV19 and J is TRBJ1-5, with D perhaps TRBD1 (5 bases). The germline V and J ends were trimmed by 8 bases and 7 bases, with 21 bases remaining between them. The length of the CDR3 is 15 residues. The germline CDR1 and CDR2 sequences are LNHDA and SQIVND (reference sequence). The CDR3 reads CASQGGDGKKQPQHF. CDR3 DNA sequence: TGTGCCAGTCAGGGAGGCGATGGGAAAAAGCAGCCCCAGCATTTT.